This T cell receptor (beta chain) was captured by sequencing in a study of T cell responses to AZD1222 COVID-19 vaccine. Regarding this clone: Antigen specificity is unknown.

Study-wide findings and caveats: Spike-specific TCR breadth and depth went up after people got two AZD1222 doses. The study reported that nearly half of spike-specific TCRs target unmutated variant regions. Every sample of the repertoires postdated the peak T cell response. Donors in the cohort were predominantly white British and more often female, and clonal diversity was possibly underestimated.

Deletions cut 6 bases from V and 7 bases from J, with 13 bases between. CDR1 and CDR2 from the germline V gene are LNHDA and SQIVND (reference sequence). There are 13 residues in the CDR3. Data came from immunoSEQ multiplex PCR; TCRdb stores just in-frame clones and leaves some out. This table holds around 100,000 clones, around nine tenths found once. The material was peripheral blood, obtained on day 0 of AZD1222 vaccination. The chain has TRBV19 and TRBJ2-1; D remains ambiguous. The TCR sequence derives from an adult in good health. CDR3 bases: TGTGCCAGTAGGTCGGGCCCAGGAAATGAGCAGTTCTTC. This encodes CASRSGPGNEQFF.